This T cell receptor beta chain was identified in a study of blood T cell repertoires in COVID-19. Study at large: Samples taken during acute and convalescent COVID-19 were collected in the United States, Italy and Spain. T cells, B-cell-depleted T cells, or PBMCs provided the cDNA or gDNA that served as material.

In the original analysis: Reference gene primer amplification gave estimated nucleated cell counts. Profiling relied on immunoSEQ multiplex PCR, and the TCRdb table lists in-frame clones only, not all of them. V, J and clone size are taken as reported in that table, and D and trimming were inferred from the DNA itself. The sample holds under 150,000 clones, over 80% seen once. The V gene's germline CDR1 is GTSNPN and CDR2 SVGIG (reference sequence). Between the trimmed V and J ends, which lost 0 bases and 5 bases, there was a span of 7 bases. The CDR3 runs 12 residues. Input material: peripheral blood. This sequence was found in a middle-aged woman with active or convalescent COVID-19. The V call is TRBV30, the J call TRBJ1-1, with D unclear. The CDR3: CAWSVYKTEAFF. DNA of the CDR3: TGTGCCTGGAGTGTTTACAAGACTGAAGCTTTCTTT.